These T cell receptor beta chains were read from a single sample in a study of CD8+CD57+ T cells in acquired aplastic anemia. Each CDR3 protein is one row after TCRdb ran MiXCR on the reads. This table has about 210,000 distinct CDR3 sequences, about a third appearing once. The specimen was sorted CD4+, CD8+, or CD8+CD57+ T cells (not recorded which) from PBMCs. The receptors originated from a human donor in good health, serving as a control. The CDR3 runs from the conserved cysteine through the conserved F or W. The D gene is left open where the match is weak. Only part of the rows carry a size: once, few, many, or a class if the clone is expanded.

>.|TRBJ2-7|TRBV20-1|.
TGCAGTGCCAAGGACACCACCTACGAGCAGTACTTC
CSAKDTTYEQYF
>.|TRBJ1-4|TRBV12-3/TRBV12-4|many
TGTGCCAGCAGACAGGGCACTAATGAAAAACTGTTTTTT
CASRQGTNEKLFF
>TRBD2|TRBJ2-7|TRBV4-1|.
TGCGCCGGCAGCCCTCCCGGGACTAGGACATACTACGAGCAGTACTTC
CAGSPPGTRTYYEQYF
>.|TRBJ1-3|TRBV7-2|many
TGTGCCAGCAGCTTAACCCTCGACAGAATCTCTGGAAACACCATATATTTT
CASSLTLDRISGNTIYF
>.|TRBJ2-6|TRBV10-3|many
TGTGCCATCAGTGTATCGGGACCGACCTCTGGGGCCAACGTCCTGACTTTC
CAISVSGPTSGANVLTF
>.|TRBJ1-1|TRBV5-1|many
TGCGCCAGCAGCTTGTTAGGACAGAAGAACACTGAAGCTTTCTTT
CASSLLGQKNTEAFF
>.|TRBJ2-3|TRBV20-1|many
TGCAGTGCCCGAAGGACACGTTCAGATACGCAGTATTTT
CSARRTRSDTQYF
>TRBD1|TRBJ1-1|TRBV24-1|many
TGTGCCACCAGGGCGGGGGACAGATTAAACACTGAAGCTTTCTTT
CATRAGDRLNTEAFF
>.|TRBJ1-5|TRBV18|.
TGTGCCAGCTCACCACAGGGGGAAGAGCCCCAGCATTTT
CASSPQGEEPQHF
>TRBD1|TRBJ1-6|TRBV25-1|.
TGTGCCAGCACCCTAGGGGGACAGCGAAATTCACCCCTCCACTTT
CASTLGGQRNSPLHF
>.|TRBJ1-5|TRBV28|.
TGTGCCAGCAGGGACTATCAGCCCCAGCATTTT
CASRDYQPQHF
>TRBD1|TRBJ2-7|TRBV7-2|many
TGTGCCAGCAGCTCGACAGGGAGTATCGGCGAGCAGTACTTC
CASSSTGSIGEQYF
>TRBD2|TRBJ2-4|TRBV12-3/TRBV12-4|many
TGTGCCAGCACTTTGACTAGCGGGGGGGAAAACATTCAGTACTTC
CASTLTSGGENIQYF
>.|TRBJ1-1|TRBV7-2|.
TGTGCCAGCAGCGCACCGGGGGGCACTGAAGCTTTCTTT
CASSAPGGTEAFF
>.|TRBJ2-1|TRBV29-1|many
TGCAGCGTTGAAGCCCAGGAGTTACAGCGGAAGCAGTTCTTC
CSVEAQELQRKQFF
>TRBD1|TRBJ1-2|TRBV5-1|many
TGCGCCAGCAGCCAGACCGGGACAGGGATGGGAGGAGGCTACACCTTC
CASSQTGTGMGGGYTF